The clone carrying this T cell receptor beta chain was found a few times. Its antigen remains unknown. 5'RACE with constant-segment primers yielded barcoded, UMI-tagged TCR alpha and TCR beta cDNA libraries. Each CDR3 protein is one row after TCRdb ran MiXCR on the 5' RACE reads. The data show around 200,000 distinct CDR3 sequences, roughly 17% seen once. The data originate from a study of T-cell memory formation after mild COVID-19. Study background: Largely donor-specific sequence clusters came from a couple of donors. Whole-study findings and limits: Shrinking CD4+ clones were chiefly CM and EM; CD8+ ones were chiefly EMRA. Whereas later expanders leaned CD4+, clones contracting day 15 to 85 showed a balanced CD4/CD8 makeup.

With 2 bases removed from V and 7 bases from J, the gap between germline ends came to 12 bases. There are 14 residues in the CDR3. CDR1 is SGHTA and CDR2 is FQGNSA in the germline V gene. Sequenced: PBMCs or a T cell subset sorted from them (not recorded which). This receptor was obtained from an adult woman who had mild COVID-19 (a few samples of this study predate the infection). Cell type and time point are not known. The chain employs TRBV7-2 and TRBJ2-1, with D tentatively TRBD2 (6 bases). The CDR3 bases are TGTGCCAGCAGCTTAAAAAGCGCGGGGAATGAGCAGTTCTTC. Amino acid sequence: CASSLKSAGNEQFF.